Following are 3 T cell receptor beta chains from one sample sequenced in a study of PD-1 blockade in mismatch repair-deficient tumors. TCRdb's copy holds only in-frame clones and misses some; the assay was immunoSEQ multiplex PCR. This sample has over 100,000 clones, with 65% to 80% found just once. The sample consisted of peripheral blood, taken 60 weeks after starting pembrolizumab. The receptors shown here come from an adult with mismatch repair-deficient cancer.

The chain uses TRBV7-2 and TRBJ1-2; 9 bases are shared with TRBD1. Germline trimming cut 1 base from V and 8 bases from J; bases unmatched to any gene: 5. The CDR3 contains 14 residues. Germline lookup yields CDR1 SGHTA and CDR2 FQGNSA. CDR3 region: CASSLDGTGRGYTF. The CDR3 DNA follows: TGTGCCAGCAGCTTAGACGGGACAGGGCGCGGCTACACCTTC.

The chain employs TRBV18 and TRBJ2-1; tentative D call: TRBD1 (10 bases). V lost 6 bases and J 9 bases, leaving 21 bases between the germline ends. Germline V gene sequence: CDR1 KGHSH, CDR2 LQKENI. This CDR3 region has 15 residues. The CDR3, as DNA: TGTGCCAGCTCCCCGACAGGGGGCGGGGGGGCTGAGCAGTTCTTC. Its translation is CASSPTGGGGAEQFF.

CDR3 sequence reads: CASSVHPRASMNTEAFF. The CDR3 nucleotides read TGTGCCAGCAGCGTCCACCCCCGGGCTTCGATGAACACTGAAGCTTTCTTT. The chain couples TRBV5-5 to TRBJ1-1; D uncertain. V lost 4 bases and J 0 bases, leaving 19 bases between the germline ends. The CDR3 runs 17 residues. The V gene's germline CDR1 is SGHKS and CDR2 YYEKEE (reference sequence).